The rows below give T cell receptor beta chains drawn from one sample of a study of T cell responses to AZD1222 COVID-19 vaccine. Method: immunoSEQ multiplex PCR; TCRdb's copy keeps in-frame clones and lacks some. The sample lists roughly 70,000 clones; 85% to 90% were seen once. The specimen was peripheral blood, collected 28 days after the second dose of the MenACWY control vaccine. Receptor source: an adult who received the MenACWY meningococcal vaccine as a control. Each CDR3 is given without its conserved first and last residue. A D gene is named only where the DNA matches it firmly. Where a row states a size, it is once, few, many or the class of an expanded clone; other rows omit it.

V,size,J,D,CDR3
TRBV7-3,NA,TRBJ2-2,NA,ASSPGPNTGELF
TRBV18,NA,TRBJ2-3,NA,ASSPPRTVFTDTQY
TRBV5-1,NA,TRBJ2-5,TRBD2,ASSRGTSGNLETQY
TRBV14,NA,TRBJ1-2,NA,ASSQGYNYGYT
TRBV28,NA,TRBJ2-1,NA,ASSPSLVGNEQF
TRBV7-8,NA,TRBJ1-5,NA,ASSMDTSNQPQH
TRBV14,once,TRBJ1-1,TRBD1,ASSQSLDRVTEAF
TRBV12-3/TRBV12-4,NA,TRBJ2-2,NA,ATKWGPGELF
TRBV7-2,NA,TRBJ1-2,TRBD1,ASSLDGSGRGGFGYT
TRBV4-1,NA,TRBJ2-1,NA,ASSQGEGFHNEQF